One sample yielded the 2 T cell receptor beta chains listed below, sequenced in a study of T cells in localized non-small cell lung cancer. Here immunoSEQ multiplex PCR was the method, and the copy in TCRdb shows in-frame clones only, minus some. The data show tens of thousands of clones, roughly 90% seen once. Sequenced material: peripheral blood, taken before any cancer treatment. Every receptor here comes from a woman between 35 and 75 years old with stage I lung adenocarcinoma.

This chain connects TRBV7-9 to TRBJ1-5, with unresolved D. Germline loops: CDR1 SEHNR, CDR2 FQNEAQ (reference sequence). The V end was cut by 4 bases, the J end by 7 bases, with 14 bases between. This CDR3 is built from 14 residues. CDR3 sequence: CASSSWTAGQPQHF. The CDR3 DNA reads TGTGCCAGCAGCTCTTGGACGGCCGGGCAGCCCCAGCATTTT.

The V gene is TRBV6-1, the J gene TRBJ2-1; a possible D gene is TRBD2 (6 bases). Germline CDR1 and CDR2: MNHNS and SASEGT. Deletions cut 1 base from V and 2 bases from J, with 9 bases between. CDR3 length: 15 residues. CDR3 bases: TGTGCCAGCAGTGAAGTTGGGGGGACCTACAATGAGCAGTTCTTC. It translates to CASSEVGGTYNEQFF.